Each of the 12 T cell receptor beta chains below was sequenced from the same sample in a study of shared clonotypes between healthy human individuals. TCRdb keeps only in-frame clones here, not all; method: immunoSEQ multiplex PCR. The sample carries a few hundred thousand clones, more than 70% recorded once. Sample: PBMCs. All receptors come from a woman aged 35 to 49 in good health. Some clones in this sample may be carry-over from other donors' samples.

CDR3 sequence reads: CASSLTGGTQYF. CDR3 nucleotides: TGTGCCAGCAGTTTAACGGGCGGGACCCAGTACTTC. The V call is TRBV27, the J call TRBJ2-5; unclear D gene. The ends were cut back, 2 bases at V and 7 bases at J, with 8 bases in the middle. CDR3 length: 12 residues. Per germline, CDR1 MNHEY and CDR2 SMNVEV (reference sequence).

The V gene is TRBV4-1, the J gene TRBJ1-1, with unresolved D. Germline lookup yields CDR1 MGHRA and CDR2 YSYEKL. This CDR3 has 16 amino acids. The V gene lost 0 bases and the J gene lost 4 bases, with 15 bases spanning the gap. The CDR3 region is CASSQDGPGLGTEAFF. In DNA form, the CDR3 reads TGCGCCAGCAGCCAAGATGGGCCAGGTTTGGGCACTGAAGCTTTCTTT.

The rearrangement joins TRBV5-1 to TRBJ2-2; D is possibly TRBD1 or TRBD2 (5 bases each). CDR1 and CDR2 (germline): SGHRS, YFSETQ. The CDR3 is 14 amino acids. V lost 4 bases to trimming and J lost 4 bases, with 11 bases between them. CDR3 coding DNA: TGCGCCAGCAGCGCCGGGACGACCACCGGGGAGCTGTTTTTT. Protein product: CASSAGTTTGELFF. Combining the CDR3 with reference TRBV5-1 and TRBJ2-2 gives the whole variable domain KAGVTQTPRYLIKTRGQQVTLSCSPISGHRSVSWYQQTPGQGLQFLFEYFSETQRNKGNFPGRFSGRQFSNSRSEMNVSTLELGDSALYLCASSAGTTTGELFFGEGSRLTVL.

The chain has TRBV28 and TRBJ1-2; 8 positions match TRBD1. CDR1 and CDR2 (germline): MDHEN, SYDVKM. V was pared by 2 bases and J by 3 bases, with 2 bases of the junction left unmatched. The CDR3 runs 14 residues. CDR3 sequence reads: CASSLRQGYYGYTF. CDR3 bases: TGTGCCAGCAGTTTAAGACAGGGGTACTATGGCTACACCTTC.

The chain carries TRBV11-2 and TRBJ2-7; 8 positions match TRBD1. The CDR3 length is 15 residues. V shed 0 bases, J shed 2 bases, and the junction held 3 bases outside the gene matches. In germline, CDR1 is SGHAT, CDR2 FQNNGV. The CDR3 here is CASSLDPGQAYEQYF. The CDR3 DNA reads TGTGCCAGCAGCTTAGATCCGGGACAGGCCTACGAGCAGTACTTC.

Concerning this clone: This sequence is one base from a far larger clone and is likely a read error. The J gene is TRBJ2-5, the V gene TRBV4-1; D is tentatively TRBD1 or TRBD2 (5 bases each). Germline loops: CDR1 MGHRA, CDR2 YSYEKL. CDR3 size: 16 residues. The CDR3 bases are TGTGCCAGCAGCCAAGACGAGGGGCAGGGCGTCGACGAGCGGTACTTC. Protein: CASSQDEGQGVDERYF.

CDR3 coding DNA: TGCGCCAGCAGCTTGGAACAGGGAAGATCACCCCTCCACTTT. It specifies CASSLEQGRSPLHF. The chain carries TRBV5-1 and TRBJ1-6; tentatively, D is TRBD1 (6 bases). Germline CDR1 SGHRS, CDR2 YFSETQ. The CDR3 has 14 residues. With 0 bases removed from V and 10 bases from J, the gap between germline ends came to 11 bases.

This clone was recorded a few times. The same CDR3 is also encoded by other DNA sequences in this sample. V is TRBV7-2 and J is TRBJ2-1, with TRBD1 identical over 8 bases. The CDR3 runs 15 residues. The V gene's germline CDR1 is SGHTA and CDR2 FQGNSA. Losses at the gene ends were 3 bases for V and 0 bases for J; bases not matched to a gene: 1. CDR3 DNA sequence: TGTGCCAGCAGCTTTGGACAGGGCTCCTACAATGAGCAGTTCTTC. Its translation is CASSFGQGSYNEQFF.

The chain carries TRBV4-2 and TRBJ2-7; D could derive from TRBD1 or TRBD2 (5 bases each). CDR1 and CDR2 from the germline V gene are LGHNA and YNFKEQ. The V and J ends lost 4 bases and 4 bases respectively, with 17 bases between them. The CDR3 has 15 amino acids. The CDR3 DNA follows: TGTGCCAGCAGCCCGCAGGGACCGTTTCCGTACGAGCAGTACTTC. This codes for CASSPQGPFPYEQYF.

Of note for this clone: This sample also contains other DNA sequences that code for the same CDR3. J is TRBJ1-1 and V is TRBV28, with TRBD1 matching 8 bases. The V gene's germline CDR1 is MDHEN and CDR2 SYDVKM. The V and J ends lost 4 bases and 0 bases, in that order; junction bases with no gene match: 1. The CDR3 is 14 amino acids. The CDR3 coding sequence is TGTGCCAGCAGTTCAGGGGGCGTGAACACTGAAGCTTTCTTT. Protein product: CASSSGGVNTEAFF.

This clone was detected many times. Other nucleotide sequences in the sample specify the same CDR3. J is TRBJ2-7 and V is TRBV11-2, with a possible D match to TRBD1 (5 bases). Germline values: CDR1 SGHAT, CDR2 FQNNGV. V was trimmed by 2 bases and J by 0 bases, leaving 5 bases between them. The CDR3 length is 13 residues. CDR3 coding DNA: TGTGCCAGCAGCTTACAGGGCTCCTACGAGCAGTACTTC. Amino acids: CASSLQGSYEQYF.

CDR3 protein: CATQWEASTEAFF. In DNA, the CDR3 is TGTGCCACCCAGTGGGAGGCGAGCACTGAAGCTTTCTTT. The chain uses TRBV28 and TRBJ1-1; D not certain. Trimming removed 10 bases from V and 4 bases from J, with 16 bases in between. The germline V gene encodes CDR1 MDHEN and CDR2 SYDVKM. The length of the CDR3 is 13 residues.